The next 3 T cell receptor beta chains were all read from a single sample in a study of pediatric ulcerative colitis (dated 2019 in TCRdb). During colonoscopy, one to two pinch biopsies were obtained from the rectum for research purposes. Library generation was performed with the immunoSEQ multiplex PCR assay. The table was pulled from immuneACCESS by TCRdb, which kept in-frame rearrangements only. Such tables lose some clones; where checked, under half of the loss comes from unresolved V genes, and the rest has no known cause. The sample yields over 45,000 clones; around 76% were counted once. The ten largest clones capture 3% to 4.5% of the sample. The material sequenced was gut tissue. These receptors all stem from a girl aged 10 to 17 with moderate ulcerative colitis.

This chain uses TRBV5-1 with TRBJ2-3; unclear D gene. Germline CDR1 is SGHRS and CDR2 is YFSETQ. The CDR3 spans 13 residues. Trimming took off 2 bases at V and 1 base at J, with 5 bases between the two ends. CDR3 region: CASSFFGTDTQYF. The DNA of the CDR3 is TGCGCCAGCAGCTTCTTTGGCACAGATACGCAGTATTTT.

The chain is built from TRBV28 and TRBJ2-1; 7 bases line up with TRBD2. Trimming removed 5 bases from V and 2 bases from J; junction bases left unmatched: 3. The CDR3 spans 14 residues. Germline-derived CDR1 and CDR2 are MDHEN and SYDVKM. As DNA, the CDR3 is TGTGCCAGCAGTCAGAGCGGGGCCTACAATGAGCAGTTCTTC. Encoded protein: CASSQSGAYNEQFF.

The gene calls are TRBV19 and TRBJ1-4, with 10 positions matching TRBD1. The CDR3 sequence is 14 residues long. V shed 6 bases, J shed 8 bases, and the junction held 6 bases outside the gene matches. Germline loops: CDR1 LNHDA, CDR2 SQIVND (reference sequence). The CDR3 spells CASSVDRGREKLFF. CDR3 DNA sequence: TGTGCCAGTAGCGTAGACAGGGGGCGAGAAAAACTGTTTTTT.